This section outlines one TCR beta chain sequence together with its context. The CDR3 runs 14 residues. Per the germline V gene, CDR1 is MNHNY and CDR2 is SVGAGI (reference sequence). V lost 4 bases and J 2 bases, leaving 12 bases between the germline ends. These data are taken from a study of blood T cell repertoires in COVID-19. At the level of the study: There were acute and convalescent COVID-19 samples, and they came from the United States, Italy and Spain.

Source study methods: Estimates of nucleated cell counts were drawn from the amplification of reference gene primers. The method was immunoSEQ multiplex PCR; TCRdb's version includes in-frame clones alone and lacks a portion of them. V and J calls and clone size are those listed in that table; D and trimming were worked out from the DNA. The table records about 44,000 clones, over 65% of them present only once. The chain uses TRBV6-6 and TRBJ2-7; tentative D call: TRBD2 (5 bases). This sequence originates from a man older than 75 with acute or convalescent COVID-19. The sequenced sample consisted of peripheral blood. The CDR3 loop is CASSSERITYEQYF. Here the CDR3 DNA reads TGTGCCAGCAGTTCCGAGCGGATAACCTACGAGCAGTACTTC.